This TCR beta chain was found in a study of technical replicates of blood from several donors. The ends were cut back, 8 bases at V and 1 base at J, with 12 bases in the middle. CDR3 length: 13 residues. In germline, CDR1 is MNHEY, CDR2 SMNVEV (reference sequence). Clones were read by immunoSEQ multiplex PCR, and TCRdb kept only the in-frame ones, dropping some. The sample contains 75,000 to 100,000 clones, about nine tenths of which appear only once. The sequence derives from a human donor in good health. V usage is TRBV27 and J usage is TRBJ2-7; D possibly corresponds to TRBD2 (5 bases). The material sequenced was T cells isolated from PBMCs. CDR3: CASAPGISYEQYF. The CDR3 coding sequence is TGTGCCAGCGCCCCGGGAATATCCTACGAGCAGTACTTC.